These 7 T cell receptor beta chains were sequenced from one sample in a study of shared clonotypes between healthy human individuals. Repertoires were generated with immunoSEQ multiplex PCR, while TCRdb's copy carries only in-frame clones and drops some. The sample holds approximately 2.5 million clones, roughly 93% seen once. The sample consisted of naive CD4+ T cells from PBMCs. The subset is: CD45RA+ positively selected. These receptors were taken from a man younger than 30 in good health. Some clones in this sample may be carry-over from other donors' samples.

About this clone itself: Other DNA sequences of this sample code for an identical CDR3. The chain is built from TRBV7-9 and TRBJ2-1; D call uncertain. The ends were cut back, 1 base at V and 9 bases at J, with 4 bases in the middle. Germline V gives CDR1 SEHNR, CDR2 FQNEAQ (reference sequence). CDR3 length: 11 amino acids. In DNA form, the CDR3 reads TGTGCCAGCAGCTTAGGAGGTGAGCAGTTCTTC. Residues: CASSLGGEQFF.

The V gene is TRBV28, the J gene TRBJ2-2, with 7 positions matching TRBD2. V trimming: 10 bases; J trimming: 2 bases; junction bases outside the gene matches: 22. The CDR3 consists of 19 residues. Per the germline V gene, CDR1 is MDHEN and CDR2 is SYDVKM. This CDR3 is CATTLTGTTDKINTGELFF. CDR3 DNA: TGTGCCACGACTTTGACCGGGACTACCGACAAAATCAACACCGGGGAGCTGTTTTTT.

This chain connects TRBV5-1 to TRBJ2-2; weak D call: TRBD2 (6 bases). Deletions cut 4 bases from V and 4 bases from J, with 20 bases between. In germline, CDR1 is SGHRS, CDR2 YFSETQ. The CDR3 consists of 17 residues. For the CDR3, the DNA is TGCGCCAGCAGCCTAACGTCGGGGGAGCGCGCCACCGGGGAGCTGTTTTTT. Its protein product is CASSLTSGERATGELFF.

The rearrangement uses TRBV6-6 and TRBJ1-5; 9 bases line up with TRBD1. The CDR3 loop spans 14 amino acids. V shed 6 bases and J 7 bases; nucleotides not matched to a gene: 7. Per germline, CDR1 MNHNY and CDR2 SVGAGI (reference sequence). The DNA for the CDR3 is TGTGCCAGCAGCCCCGGGACAGGGTTCCAGCCCCAGCATTTT. Protein sequence: CASSPGTGFQPQHF.

Here the CDR3 reads CASIPGVESEAFF. The CDR3, as DNA: TGTGCCAGCATCCCTGGGGTAGAAAGTGAAGCTTTCTTT. This sequence joins TRBV2 and TRBJ1-1; no clear D gene. This CDR3 contains 13 residues. Trimming took 7 bases from V and 7 from J, leaving 16 bases between them. The germline gives CDR1 SNHLY, CDR2 FYNNEI.

With regard to this clone: In the same sample, other DNA sequences code for this CDR3. This chain uses TRBV5-1 with TRBJ2-1; 11 nucleotides align to TRBD2. Trimming at V came to 4 bases and at J to 4 bases, leaving 4 bases not matched to a gene. Germline V gene sequence: CDR1 SGHRS, CDR2 YFSETQ. The CDR3 has 15 residues. CDR3 sequence reads: CASSTGTSGYNEQFF. The CDR3 DNA is TGCGCCAGCAGCACAGGGACTAGCGGTTACAATGAGCAGTTCTTC.

The rearrangement links TRBV6-5 to TRBJ2-7; 8 positions match TRBD2. The length of the CDR3 is 13 residues. Germline V lookup: CDR1 MNHEY, CDR2 SVGAGI. Trimming took 10 bases from V and 2 from J; bases not matched to a gene: 7. CDR3 amino acids: CATAGTSPYEQYF. Here the CDR3 DNA reads TGTGCCACCGCAGGGACTAGTCCCTACGAGCAGTACTTC.